These 28 T cell receptor beta chains were all obtained from the same sample, sequenced in a study of cytomegalovirus exposure and HLA in healthy donors. Produced via immunoSEQ multiplex PCR; TCRdb's table is partial and in-frame only. Among fewer than 90,000 clones listed, roughly 83% were seen once. The sample consisted of PBMCs. All receptors derive from a young woman in good health and CMV-seropositive.

The chain is built from TRBV6-5 and TRBJ2-7, with 9 positions matching TRBD2. V shed 0 bases and J 5 bases; nucleotides not matched to a gene: 5. Germline-derived CDR1 and CDR2 are MNHEY and SVGAGI. The CDR3 has 15 amino acids. The CDR3 is CASSYSRGGPNEQYF. CDR3 in DNA: TGTGCCAGCAGTTACTCGCGGGGGGGCCCCAACGAGCAGTACTTC.

The J gene is TRBJ1-5, the V gene TRBV30; the D gene is possibly TRBD1 (6 bases). Trimming shortened V by 1 base and J by 4 bases, and 14 bases separated the two germline ends. Germline V gene data show CDR1 as GTSNPN and CDR2 as SVGIG (reference sequence). CDR3 length equals 15 residues. The chain's CDR3 is CAWSGQPGDNQPQHF. CDR3 coding DNA: TGTGCCTGGAGTGGGCAACCAGGGGATAATCAGCCCCAGCATTTT.

J is TRBJ2-1 and V is TRBV7-6, with 7 bases identical to TRBD1. The CDR3 sequence is 15 residues long. Germline trimming cut 5 bases from V and 4 bases from J; bases unmatched to any gene: 8. In germline, CDR1 is SGHVS, CDR2 FNYEAQ. The CDR3 DNA is TGTGCCAGCAGCGCAAGAGAGGGACAGTACAATGAGCAGTTCTTC. It is translated as CASSAREGQYNEQFF.

The chain has TRBV28 and TRBJ2-7; 13 bases align to TRBD2. The CDR3 is made up of 14 amino acids. V was pared by 8 bases and J by 6 bases, with 7 bases of the junction left unmatched. Germline V lookup: CDR1 MDHEN, CDR2 SYDVKM. The CDR3 spells CASVTSGGAFEQYF. CDR3 DNA sequence: TGTGCCAGCGTCACTAGCGGGGGGGCCTTCGAGCAGTACTTC.

The chain combines TRBV6-4 with TRBJ2-7; D is possibly TRBD2 (6 bases). This CDR3 contains 12 residues. CDR1 is MRHNA, CDR2 SNTAGT, per germline. Here the CDR3 reads CTERRGLYEQYF. In DNA form, the CDR3 reads TGTACCGAGCGGAGGGGCCTATACGAGCAGTACTTC.

This rearrangement joins TRBV19 to TRBJ1-6; 9 nucleotides match TRBD1. V gave up 7 bases and J gave up 8 bases; unmatched junction bases: 3. CDR1 and CDR2 from the germline V gene are LNHDA and SQIVND (reference sequence). The CDR3 runs 13 residues. The CDR3 protein is CASKDRGYSPLHF. In DNA form, the CDR3 reads TGTGCCAGTAAGGACAGGGGTTATTCACCCCTCCACTTT. The variable domain in full, completed from reference TRBV19 and TRBJ1-6, reads DGGITQSPKYLFRKEGQNVTLSCEQNLNHDAMYWYRQDPGQGLRLIYYSQIVNDFQKGDIAEGYSVSREKKESFPLTVTSAQKNPTAFYLCASKDRGYSPLHFGNGTRLTVT.

The rearrangement links TRBV19 to TRBJ2-5, with D tentatively TRBD2 (5 bases). The CDR3 runs to 17 residues. Trimming took off 3 bases at V and 1 base at J, with 18 bases between the two ends. The germline V gene has CDR1 LNHDA and CDR2 SQIVND (reference sequence). CDR3: CASSMGVGLAGQETQYF. The DNA for the CDR3 is TGTGCCAGTAGTATGGGCGTTGGGCTAGCTGGCCAAGAGACCCAGTACTTC.

This clone has a single count. The chain's CDR3 is CATTPGTPRDEQFF. CDR3 bases: TGCGCCACTACTCCCGGGACACCCCGCGATGAGCAGTTCTTC. The chain combines TRBV10-2 with TRBJ2-1, with a possible D match to TRBD1 (6 bases). The germline V gene has CDR1 WSHSY and CDR2 SAAADI. The CDR3 is made up of 14 amino acids. The ends were cut back, 10 bases at V and 8 bases at J, with 21 bases in the middle.

This chain connects TRBV4-2 to TRBJ2-5; 8 bases align to TRBD2. Per the germline V gene, CDR1 is LGHNA and CDR2 is YNFKEQ. CDR3 size: 16 residues. The J segment lost 2 bases and the V segment lost 0 bases, leaving 5 bases of the junction unmatched. Here the CDR3 reads CASSQDRTGGQETQYF. The CDR3 DNA follows: TGTGCCAGCAGCCAAGATAGGACGGGGGGGCAAGAGACCCAGTACTTC.

The chain is built from TRBV27 and TRBJ2-6, with D unresolved. Germline CDR1 MNHEY, CDR2 SMNVEV (reference sequence). The V gene lost 4 bases and the J gene lost 1 base, with 14 bases spanning the gap. This CDR3 spans 17 amino acids. The CDR3 reads CASSSSIPTSGANVLTF. The CDR3 bases are TGTGCCAGCAGTTCATCCATTCCGACTTCTGGGGCCAACGTCCTGACTTTC.

The chain is built from TRBV28 and TRBJ1-5; D not resolved. Between the trimmed V and J ends, which lost 2 bases and 4 bases, there was a span of 12 bases. CDR3 size: 15 residues. In germline, CDR1 is MDHEN, CDR2 SYDVKM. The chain's CDR3 is CASSLPPPGNQPQHF. Written as DNA, the CDR3 is TGTGCCAGCAGTTTACCGCCTCCGGGAAATCAGCCCCAGCATTTT.

The rearrangement links TRBV9 to TRBJ2-6; D is possibly TRBD1 (6 bases). The germline gives CDR1 SGDLS, CDR2 YYNGEE. CDR3 size: 16 residues. The ends were cut back, 2 bases at V and 0 bases at J, with 9 bases in the middle. The CDR3 DNA sequence: TGTGCCAGCAGCGTCGGACAGAGCTCTGGGGCCAACGTCCTGACTTTC. Translating it yields CASSVGQSSGANVLTF.

The chain is built from TRBV12-2 and TRBJ2-7; whether TRBD1, the table's D call, matches the DNA was not checked. TRBV12-2 is termed a pseudogene. This CDR3 is 15 amino acids long. CDR3 DNA: TGTGCAAGTCGCTCCCAGGGGGGATTCTCCTACGAGCAGTACTTC. Its protein is CASRSQGGFSYEQYF.

This chain connects TRBV28 to TRBJ2-7, with D possibly being TRBD1 (7 bases). Trimming left V 9 bases short and J 2 bases short, with 17 bases between. The germline gives CDR1 MDHEN, CDR2 SYDVKM. The CDR3 consists of 14 residues. The CDR3 DNA follows: TGTGCCAGTACCTCAGGGGGGATAACCTACGAGCAGTACTTC. It specifies CASTSGGITYEQYF.

V and J are TRBV5-8 and TRBJ2-7, with D tentatively TRBD1 (6 bases). Germline CDR1 reads SGHTS; CDR2 reads YDEGEE. The CDR3 sequence is 15 residues long. The germline V and J ends were trimmed by 1 base and 2 bases, with 13 bases remaining between them. CDR3 bases: TGTGCCAGCAGCTTGTGGGGGACACCCACCTACGAGCAGTACTTC. Translation: CASSLWGTPTYEQYF.

The rearrangement uses TRBV19 and TRBJ2-1, with 14 nucleotides matching TRBD2. CDR1 is LNHDA, CDR2 SQIVND, per germline (reference sequence). V lost 5 bases to trimming and J lost 8 bases; unmatched junction nucleotides: 2. The length of the CDR3 is 14 residues. The CDR3 nucleotides read TGTGCCAGTAGTGGGACTAGCGGGGGTTATGAGCAGTTCTTC. Residues: CASSGTSGGYEQFF.

This chain links TRBV6-7 with TRBJ1-2; the match to TRBD1 covers 10 bases. TRBV6-7 is an ORF, and what it does is uncertain. The V gene end was trimmed by 6 bases and the J gene end by 7 bases; junction bases not matched to a gene: 14. The CDR3 runs to 16 residues. The CDR3 DNA is TGTGCCAGCAGACCGGGACAGGGGAACATAAGAGCTGGCTACACCTTC. It is translated as CASRPGQGNIRAGYTF.

The J gene is TRBJ2-3, the V gene TRBV10-2, with 11 bases aligning to TRBD2. Germline CDR1 reads WSHSY; CDR2 reads SAAADI. The CDR3 covers 15 residues. With V trimmed by 4 bases and J by 4 bases, 4 bases remained unmatched. The CDR3 protein is CASSVSGGGADTQYF. For the CDR3, the DNA is TGCGCCAGCAGTGTTAGCGGGGGGGGAGCAGATACGCAGTATTTT.

V is TRBV7-9 and J is TRBJ1-1; maybe TRBD1 (5 bases). The CDR3 totals 13 residues. Germline loops: CDR1 SEHNR, CDR2 FQNEAQ (reference sequence). V lost 5 bases and J 6 bases, leaving 13 bases between the germline ends. CDR3 loop: CASSIRTPAEAFF. The CDR3 coding sequence is TGTGCCAGCAGCATCCGGACACCGGCTGAAGCTTTCTTT. Full variable domain (remainder filled in from reference TRBV7-9 and TRBJ1-1): DTGVSQNPRHKITKRGQNVTFRCDPISEHNRLYWYRQTLGQGPEFLTYFQNEAQLEKSRLLSDRFSAERPKGSFSTLEIQRTEQGDSAMYLCASSIRTPAEAFFGQGTRLTVV.

DNA for the CDR3: TGTGCCAGCAGCTTAAACGCGGGCAGCTCCTACGAGCAGTACTTC. Translated: CASSLNAGSSYEQYF. The chain employs TRBV11-3 and TRBJ2-7; perhaps TRBD2 as D (5 bases). The germline V gene has CDR1 SGHNT and CDR2 YENEEA. Trimming stripped 2 bases from V and 0 bases from J, with 11 bases between. This CDR3 region has 15 residues.

The chain recombines TRBV5-1 with TRBJ1-6, with unresolved D. The V end was cut by 3 bases, the J end by 6 bases, with 10 bases between. The germline V gene has CDR1 SGHRS and CDR2 YFSETQ. This CDR3 contains 14 residues. CDR3 nucleotide sequence: TGCGCCAGCAGCTGGGCCCTTGGTAATTCACCCCTCCACTTT. Translated: CASSWALGNSPLHF.

This rearrangement joins TRBV28 to TRBJ2-7; 8 nucleotides line up with TRBD2. J gave up 2 bases and V 3 bases, and 3 bases lay outside the gene matches. Germline V gene sequence: CDR1 MDHEN, CDR2 SYDVKM. This CDR3 region has 14 residues. The CDR3 DNA is TGTGCCAGCAGTTTCGGGGGGGACCCCTACGAGCAGTACTTC. It specifies CASSFGGDPYEQYF. Together with reference TRBV28 and TRBJ2-7, the CDR3 gives the full variable domain: DVKVTQSSRYLVKRTGEKVFLECVQDMDHENMFWYRQDPGLGLRLIYFSYDVKMKEKGDIPEGYSVSREKKERFSLILESASTNQTSMYLCASSFGGDPYEQYFGPGTRLTVT.

The chain combines TRBV5-4 with TRBJ1-4; D gene unclear. The CDR3 covers 12 residues. Germline CDR1 and CDR2: SGHNT and YYREEE (reference sequence). V gave up 4 bases and J gave up 4 bases, with 5 bases separating them. The CDR3 loop is CASSAYNEKLFF. In nucleotides, the CDR3 is TGTGCCAGCAGCGCCTATAATGAAAAACTGTTTTTT. Full variable domain (missing parts from reference TRBV5-4 and TRBJ1-4): ETGVTQSPTHLIKTRGQQVTLRCSSQSGHNTVSWYQQALGQGPQFIFQYYREEENGRGNFPPRFSGLQFPNYSSELNVNALELDDSALYLCASSAYNEKLFFGSGTQLSVL.

The chain uses TRBV6-1 and TRBJ1-2; D is ambiguous. V dropped 2 bases and J dropped 8 bases, with 15 bases sitting between them. The CDR3 spans 14 residues. Germline V lookup: CDR1 MNHNS, CDR2 SASEGT. This CDR3 is CASSEKVSGEGYTF. The CDR3 nucleotides read TGTGCCAGCAGTGAAAAAGTATCGGGAGAAGGCTACACCTTC.

This chain joins TRBV7-3 and TRBJ2-3; D may be TRBD2 (7 bases). Trimming removed 2 bases from V and 5 bases from J, with 17 bases in between. There are 16 residues in the CDR3. CDR1 is SGHTA and CDR2 is FQGTGA in the germline V gene. The CDR3 DNA is TGTGCCAGCAGCTTATTTTTAGGGGGGGCTGGAGATACGCAGTATTTT. Translated: CASSLFLGGAGDTQYF.

This chain uses TRBV30 with TRBJ2-3, with 7 bases matching TRBD2. The CDR3 has 16 amino acids. Germline CDR1 reads GTSNPN; CDR2 reads SVGIG (reference sequence). Trimming at V came to 0 bases and at J to 1 base, leaving 7 bases not matched to a gene. The CDR3 coding sequence is TGTGCCTGGAGTGTAGGTTCGGCGGGGGGCACAGATACGCAGTATTTT. Translating gives CAWSVGSAGGTDTQYF. Supplemented by reference TRBV30 and TRBJ2-3, the full variable domain reads SQTIHQWPATLVQPVGSPLSLECTVEGTSNPNLYWYRQAAGRGLQLLFYSVGIGQISSEVPQNLSASRPQDRQFILSSKKLLLSDSGFYLCAWSVGSAGGTDTQYFGPGTRLTVL.

This chain links TRBV9 with TRBJ2-3, with 10 bases lining up with TRBD2. With V trimmed by 4 bases and J by 4 bases, 6 bases remained unmatched. The length of the CDR3 is 15 residues. Per germline, CDR1 SGDLS and CDR2 YYNGEE. CDR3 nucleotides: TGTGCCAGCAGCCCCCCCAGCGGGGGGGCAGATACGCAGTATTTT. Its protein product is CASSPPSGGADTQYF.

The chain links TRBV9 to TRBJ2-1, with 8 bases identical to TRBD2. The CDR3 covers 16 residues. Trimming cost V 0 bases and J 7 bases; bases outside gene matches: 9. The germline V gene encodes CDR1 SGDLS and CDR2 YYNGEE. This chain's CDR3 is CASSVVGTSGVNEQFF. CDR3 DNA sequence: TGTGCCAGCAGCGTAGTAGGGACTAGTGGGGTTAATGAGCAGTTCTTC. Together with reference TRBV9 and TRBJ2-1, the CDR3 gives the full variable domain: DSGVTQTPKHLITATGQRVTLRCSPRSGDLSVYWYQQSLDQGLQFLIQYYNGEERAKGNILERFSAQQFPDLHSELNLSSLELGDSALYFCASSVVGTSGVNEQFFGPGTRLTVL.